These 14 T cell receptor beta chains were sequenced from one sample in a study of regulatory and conventional T cells in RAG deficiency. The table came from immunoSEQ multiplex PCR; TCRdb's copy has only in-frame clones and leaves some out. Among about 30,000 clones listed, just under 90% were seen once. These records were also assigned to another study, of regulatory T cells. That report adds: Amplification used 52 TRBV primers and 13 TRBJ primers.

The sample comprised CD8+ T cells sorted from blood. The receptors here all came from a human donor in good health.

This clone has only a few counts. The CDR3, as DNA: TGTGCCAGCAGCTTAGAATGGGGCGATGAGCAGTTCTTC. It specifies CASSLEWGDEQFF. This chain links TRBV11-3 with TRBJ2-1; possibly TRBD1 for D (5 bases). Trimming stripped 0 bases from V and 8 bases from J, with 8 bases between. Germline-derived CDR1 and CDR2 are SGHNT and YENEEA. CDR3 length equals 13 residues.

This rearrangement joins TRBV7-9 to TRBJ2-3; possible D gene TRBD1, 7 bases. CDR1 is SEHNR and CDR2 is FQNEAQ in the germline V gene (reference sequence). The CDR3 totals 17 residues. Trimming removed 1 base from V and 1 base from J, with 15 bases in between. CDR3 amino acids: CASSLVEGRGGTDTQYF. Here the CDR3 DNA reads TGTGCCAGCAGCTTAGTTGAAGGCAGGGGGGGCACAGATACGCAGTATTTT.

The CDR3 region is CASSDRGRTNTGELFF. DNA for the CDR3: TGTGCCAGCAGTGACAGGGGGCGGACGAACACCGGGGAGCTGTTTTTT. This sequence joins TRBV25-1 and TRBJ2-2; 8 nucleotides line up with TRBD1. Trimming at V came to 3 bases and at J to 0 bases, leaving 3 bases not matched to a gene. The V gene's germline CDR1 is MGHDK and CDR2 SYGVNS. The CDR3 has 16 residues.

The rearrangement uses TRBV11-2 and TRBJ2-3; D is perhaps TRBD2 (5 bases). The germline gives CDR1 SGHAT, CDR2 FQNNGV. Trimming took 2 bases from V and 5 from J, leaving 20 bases between them. The CDR3 has 17 amino acids. CDR3 residues: CASSLKADGWEIDTQYF. CDR3 DNA sequence: TGTGCCAGCAGCTTAAAGGCCGATGGCTGGGAGATAGATACGCAGTATTTT.

The V and J genes are TRBV6-5 and TRBJ1-2; D is uncertain. CDR1 MNHEY and CDR2 SVGAGI come from the germline V gene. The CDR3 contains 13 residues. V was shortened by 5 bases and J by 6 bases, with 13 bases between the two germline ends. In nucleotides, the CDR3 is TGTGCCAGCAGTGGTCTGAGAGCGGATGGCTACACCTTC. It yields the protein CASSGLRADGYTF.

The genes are TRBV6-1 and TRBJ2-2, with 9 bases lining up with TRBD2. Germline CDR1 and CDR2: MNHNS and SASEGT. V lost 3 bases to trimming and J lost 1 base; unmatched junction nucleotides: 0. The CDR3 is 15 amino acids. This CDR3 is CASSETSGNTGELFF. The CDR3 DNA follows: TGTGCCAGCAGTGAGACTAGCGGGAACACCGGGGAGCTGTTTTTT.

This chain joins TRBV6-1 and TRBJ1-5; a possible D gene is TRBD1 (6 bases). V was cut by 6 bases and J by 4 bases, with 13 bases left in between. This CDR3 region has 14 residues. Germline CDR1 and CDR2: MNHNS and SASEGT. CDR3 amino acids: CASSRTGTNQPQHF. The CDR3 DNA is TGTGCCAGCAGCCGAACGGGGACAAATCAGCCCCAGCATTTT.

The genes are TRBV5-4 and TRBJ1-4; 7 bases are shared with TRBD1. The CDR3 runs to 17 residues. Trimming removed 0 bases from V and 7 bases from J; junction bases left unmatched: 12. The germline V gene has CDR1 SGHNT and CDR2 YYREEE (reference sequence). The CDR3 spells CASSLAHPQGPGEKLFF. CDR3 DNA: TGTGCCAGCAGCTTGGCCCACCCACAGGGGCCGGGTGAAAAACTGTTTTTT.

V gene TRBV25-1 combines with J gene TRBJ2-1; the match to TRBD1 covers 8 bases. This CDR3 spans 13 amino acids. With V trimmed by 4 bases and J by 10 bases, 6 bases remained unmatched. Per the germline V gene, CDR1 is MGHDK and CDR2 is SYGVNS. The DNA for the CDR3 is TGTGCCAGCAGTGCGACAGGGGAAGGAGAGCAGTTCTTC. Residues: CASSATGEGEQFF.

The chain uses TRBV7-9 and TRBJ2-7; D call uncertain. Trimming shortened V by 4 bases and J by 7 bases, and 8 bases separated the two germline ends. The CDR3 is made up of 11 amino acids. CDR1 is SEHNR, CDR2 FQNEAQ, per germline (reference sequence). In DNA, the CDR3 is TGTGCCAGCAGCTACAGTGGGGAGCAGTACTTC. As protein: CASSYSGEQYF.

J is TRBJ2-1 and V is TRBV10-3; D possibly corresponds to TRBD1 (5 bases). Germline CDR1 is ENHRY and CDR2 is SYGVKD. V dropped 2 bases and J dropped 1 base, with 6 bases sitting between them. The CDR3 covers 14 residues. The CDR3 here is CAISERQSYNEQFF. DNA of the CDR3: TGTGCCATCAGTGAGAGACAGTCCTACAATGAGCAGTTCTTC.

CDR3 in amino acids: CASSPAGELFF. DNA for the CDR3: TGTGCCAGCAGCCCCGCGGGGGAGCTGTTTTTT. J is TRBJ2-2 and V is TRBV11-2; no reliable D call. The CDR3 is 11 residues long. Germline V gene lookup returns CDR1 SGHAT and CDR2 FQNNGV. V lost 5 bases and J 8 bases, leaving 6 bases between the germline ends.

The J gene is TRBJ1-1, the V gene TRBV5-1; D possibly corresponds to TRBD1 (6 bases). With 3 bases removed from V and 1 base from J, the gap between germline ends came to 19 bases. In germline, CDR1 is SGHRS, CDR2 YFSETQ. The CDR3 covers 17 residues. This CDR3 reads CASSSPTGRRRNTEAFF. The CDR3 DNA follows: TGCGCCAGCAGCTCGCCTACAGGGCGAAGAAGGAACACTGAAGCTTTCTTT.

This chain connects TRBV10-3 to TRBJ2-7; D may be TRBD1 (6 bases). V was pared by 4 bases and J by 0 bases, with 13 bases between. This CDR3 comprises 15 residues. The germline V gene encodes CDR1 ENHRY and CDR2 SYGVKD. The CDR3 nucleotides read TGTGCCATCAGTGGGGGGCCGGACAGCTCCTACGAGCAGTACTTC. Amino acid sequence: CAISGGPDSSYEQYF.